This T cell receptor beta chain comes out of a study of spatial heterogeneity in lung cancer (dated by TCRdb to the late 2010s). With respect to the entire study: Samples were obtained from approximately 76 patients with early-stage, untreated non-small cell lung cancer from the lung TRACERx cohort. Follow-up PBMC samples were sequenced whenever the samples were available, and the median time to follow-up was about 22 months after resection. Beta-chain transcripts were consistently detected in greater numbers than alpha-chain transcripts, which likely reflects a higher abundance of beta-chain transcripts. In the raw uncorrected reads, each unique combination of TCR and UMI appeared more than ten times on average. In non-small cell lung cancer, the study made a quantitative comparison of TCR alpha and beta repertoires among multiple tumor regions, matched nontumor lung and blood. Nonsynonymous mutation counts, determined by whole-exome sequencing of tumor tissue, were related to features of the TCR repertoire. At surgery, both alpha and beta chains were TCR-sequenced in 200 to 250 tumor regions, 63 to 65 matched nontumor lung samples and some 60 PBMC samples. Findings and caveats that apply to the study as a whole: Ubiquitous expanded tumor TCRs were found in blood more often at tumor resection than at routine follow-up. Only roughly 15 patients were included in comparisons of baseline and follow-up blood repertoires. Confirming at a functional level the hypothesis that regional TCRs recognize regional mutations was considered to require additional single-cell paired TCR alpha and beta sequencing.

This clonotype has just a few counts. What antigen it recognizes has not been identified. Per-nucleotide qualities are absent, and no much larger clonotype sits a single base away. The time point label, as the study defines it: blood at routine non-recurrence follow-up after resection. For TCR sequencing, whole RNA was extracted from tumor and nontumor lung tissue, or from cryopreserved PBMC samples, and no cell sorting was done. Only patients with enough RNA available from two or more tumor regions were chosen for TCR sequencing. Receptor libraries were prepared by 5' RACE. Sequencing was carried out with a NextSeq 500. The TCR library protocol attached a unique molecular identifier to each TCR cDNA molecule to allow correction of PCR and sequencing errors. The authors' analysis ran thus. TCR identification, UMI-based error correction and CDR3 extraction were all carried out with Decombinator tools. TCRs above a frequency of 2 per 1,000, corresponding to the top 1% of the tumor frequency distribution, were defined as expanded. Each repertoire was subsampled 100 times to 5,000 TCRs, after which Renyi diversity was computed with the R vegan package. CDR3 similarity networks were built from amino acid triplet string-kernel similarity, with CDR3s being connected when pairwise similarity was above 0.82. TCRdb trimmed public reads at Q25 via fastp, called clones via MiXCR and kept in-frame beta chains. Every entry covers one CDR3 protein and lists the most common genes and DNA from its rows. TCRdb assigned the V and J calls; the authors' analysis was not used. The sample has roughly 70,000 distinct CDR3 sequences on record, about 8.2% of them singletons. Approximately 2% of the sample comes from the top ten.

V was cut back by 5 bases and J by 4 bases, leaving a gap of 16 bases between them. The CDR3 holds 15 amino acids from the cysteine to the phenylalanine. Kept here is only the CDR3 DNA, which spans 45 bases and is read in frame from base 1. The germline V gene (reference sequence) gives CDR1 as MNHEY and CDR2 as SMNVEV. Source: PBMCs, taken at follow-up. The receptor's source is a female donor with early-stage non-small cell lung cancer. The chain was built from TRBV27 and TRBJ2-3, with no confidently assigned D gene. The sequenced DNA: TGTGCCAGCAGTCCTCACCGGGCCCCCCCAGATACGCAGTATTTT. Its amino acids are CASSPHRAPPDTQYF.